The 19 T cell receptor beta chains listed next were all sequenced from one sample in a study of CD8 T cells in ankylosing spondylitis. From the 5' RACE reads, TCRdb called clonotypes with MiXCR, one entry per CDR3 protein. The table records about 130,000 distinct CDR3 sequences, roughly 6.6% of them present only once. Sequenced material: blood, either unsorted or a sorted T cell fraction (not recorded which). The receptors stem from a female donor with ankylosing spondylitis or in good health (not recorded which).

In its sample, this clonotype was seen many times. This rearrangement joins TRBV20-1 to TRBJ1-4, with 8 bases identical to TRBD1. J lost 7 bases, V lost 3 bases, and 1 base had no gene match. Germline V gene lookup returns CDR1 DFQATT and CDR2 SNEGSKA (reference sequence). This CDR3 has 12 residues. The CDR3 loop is CSASDRGEKLFF. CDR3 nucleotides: TGCAGTGCTAGTGACAGGGGTGAAAAACTGTTTTTT.

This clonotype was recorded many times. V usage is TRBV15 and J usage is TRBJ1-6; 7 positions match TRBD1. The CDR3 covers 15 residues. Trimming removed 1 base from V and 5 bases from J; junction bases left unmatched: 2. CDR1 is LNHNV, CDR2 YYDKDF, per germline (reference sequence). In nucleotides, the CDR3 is TGTGCCACCAGCAGAGCGACAGGGAATAATTCACCCCTCCACTTT. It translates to CATSRATGNNSPLHF.

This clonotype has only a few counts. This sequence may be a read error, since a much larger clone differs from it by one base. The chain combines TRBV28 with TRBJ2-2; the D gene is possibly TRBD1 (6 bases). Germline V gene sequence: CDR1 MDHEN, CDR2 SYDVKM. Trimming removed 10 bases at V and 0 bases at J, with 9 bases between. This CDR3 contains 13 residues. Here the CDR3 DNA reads TGTGCCACCAGGGGATCGAACACCGGGGAGCTGTTTTTT. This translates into CATRGSNTGELFF.

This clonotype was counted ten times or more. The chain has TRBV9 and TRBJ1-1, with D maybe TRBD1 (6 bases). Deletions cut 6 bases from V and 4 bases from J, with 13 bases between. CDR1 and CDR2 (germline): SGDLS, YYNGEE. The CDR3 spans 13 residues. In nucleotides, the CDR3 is TGTGCCAGCAATCTTAAGGGGGGCACTGAAGCTTTCTTT. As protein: CASNLKGGTEAFF.

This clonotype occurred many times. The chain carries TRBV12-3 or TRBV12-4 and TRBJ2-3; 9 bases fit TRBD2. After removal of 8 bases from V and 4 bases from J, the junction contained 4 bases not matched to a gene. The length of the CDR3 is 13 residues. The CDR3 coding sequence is TGTGCCAGCGGCGGGGGGGCGGCAGATACGCAGTATTTT. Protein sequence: CASGGGAADTQYF.

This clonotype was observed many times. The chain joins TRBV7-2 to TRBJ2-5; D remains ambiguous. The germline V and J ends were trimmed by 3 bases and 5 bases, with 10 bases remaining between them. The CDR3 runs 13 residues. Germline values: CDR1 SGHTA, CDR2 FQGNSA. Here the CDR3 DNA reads TGTGCCAGCAGCTTGAGTAGAAAGGAGACCCAGTACTTC. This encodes CASSLSRKETQYF.

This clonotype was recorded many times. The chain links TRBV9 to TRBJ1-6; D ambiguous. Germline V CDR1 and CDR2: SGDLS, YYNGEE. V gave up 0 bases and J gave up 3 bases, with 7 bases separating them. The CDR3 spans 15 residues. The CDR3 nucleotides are TGTGCCAGCAGCGTAGGGGAACGCTATAATTCACCCCTCCACTTT. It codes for CASSVGERYNSPLHF.

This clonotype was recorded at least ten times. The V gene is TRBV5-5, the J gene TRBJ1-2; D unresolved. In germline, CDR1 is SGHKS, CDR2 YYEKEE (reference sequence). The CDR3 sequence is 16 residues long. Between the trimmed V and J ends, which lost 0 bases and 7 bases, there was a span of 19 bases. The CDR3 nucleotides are TGTGCCAGCAGCTTGGCCCAGGCGCTACCGTCGGTTGGCTACACCTTC. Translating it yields CASSLAQALPSVGYTF.

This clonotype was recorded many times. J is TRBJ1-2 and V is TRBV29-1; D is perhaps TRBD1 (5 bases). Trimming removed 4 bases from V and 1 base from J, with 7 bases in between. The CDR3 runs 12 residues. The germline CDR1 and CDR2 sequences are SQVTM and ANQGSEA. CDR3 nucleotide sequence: TGCAGCGTTGGACAGAGTAACTATGGCTACACCTTC. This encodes CSVGQSNYGYTF.

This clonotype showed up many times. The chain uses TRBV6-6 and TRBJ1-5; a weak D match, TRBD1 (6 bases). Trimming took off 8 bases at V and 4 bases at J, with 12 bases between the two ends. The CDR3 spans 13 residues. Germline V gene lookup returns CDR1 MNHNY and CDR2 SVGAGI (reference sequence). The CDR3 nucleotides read TGTGCCAGCTCTATAGGGGGGAATCAGCCCCAGCATTTT. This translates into CASSIGGNQPQHF.

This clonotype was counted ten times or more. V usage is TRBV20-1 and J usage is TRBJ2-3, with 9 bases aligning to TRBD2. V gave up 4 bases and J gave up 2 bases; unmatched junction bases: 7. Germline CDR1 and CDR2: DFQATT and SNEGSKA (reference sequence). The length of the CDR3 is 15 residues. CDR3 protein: CSAKLLAGTTDTQYF. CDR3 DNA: TGCAGTGCTAAGCTTCTAGCGGGGACCACAGATACGCAGTATTTT.

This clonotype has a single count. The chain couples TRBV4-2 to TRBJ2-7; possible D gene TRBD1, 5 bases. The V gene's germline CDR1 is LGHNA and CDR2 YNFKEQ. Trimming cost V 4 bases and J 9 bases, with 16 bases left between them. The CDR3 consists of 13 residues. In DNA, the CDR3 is TGTGCCAGCAGCCTACCTGGGGCCCCGATGCAGTACTTC. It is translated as CASSLPGAPMQYF.

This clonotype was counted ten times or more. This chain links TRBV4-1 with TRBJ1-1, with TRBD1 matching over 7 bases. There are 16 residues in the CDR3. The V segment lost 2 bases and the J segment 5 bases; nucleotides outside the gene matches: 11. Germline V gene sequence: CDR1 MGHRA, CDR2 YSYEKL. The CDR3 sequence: CASSQLYRGRGTEAFF. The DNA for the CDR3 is TGCGCCAGCAGCCAATTATACAGGGGACGTGGGACTGAAGCTTTCTTT.

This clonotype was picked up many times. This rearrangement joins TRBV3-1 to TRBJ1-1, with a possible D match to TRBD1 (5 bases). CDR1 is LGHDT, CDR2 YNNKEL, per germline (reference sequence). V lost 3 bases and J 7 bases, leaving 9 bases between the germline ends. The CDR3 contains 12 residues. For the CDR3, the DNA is TGTGCCAGCAGCCAGTGGCAGGGTGAAGCTTTCTTT. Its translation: CASSQWQGEAFF.

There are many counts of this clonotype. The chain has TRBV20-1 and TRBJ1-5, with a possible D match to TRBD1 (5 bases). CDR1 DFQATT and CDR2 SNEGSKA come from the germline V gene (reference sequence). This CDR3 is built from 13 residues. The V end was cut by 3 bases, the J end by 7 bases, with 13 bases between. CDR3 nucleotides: TGCAGTGCTAGTGGCGGGGCAAGGCAGCCCCAGCATTTT. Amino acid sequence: CSASGGARQPQHF.

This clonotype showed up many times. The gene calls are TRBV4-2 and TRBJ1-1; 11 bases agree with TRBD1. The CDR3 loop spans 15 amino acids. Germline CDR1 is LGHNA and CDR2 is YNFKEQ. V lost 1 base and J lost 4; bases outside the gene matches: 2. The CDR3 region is CASSQGTGGGTEAFF. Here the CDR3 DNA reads TGTGCCAGCAGCCAAGGGACAGGGGGCGGCACTGAAGCTTTCTTT.

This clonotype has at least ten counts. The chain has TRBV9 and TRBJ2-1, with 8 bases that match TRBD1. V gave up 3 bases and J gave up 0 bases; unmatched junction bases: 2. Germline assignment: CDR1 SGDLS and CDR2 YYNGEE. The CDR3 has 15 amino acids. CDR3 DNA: TGTGCCAGCAGCGGAACAGGGGGCTCCTACAATGAGCAGTTCTTC. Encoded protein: CASSGTGGSYNEQFF.

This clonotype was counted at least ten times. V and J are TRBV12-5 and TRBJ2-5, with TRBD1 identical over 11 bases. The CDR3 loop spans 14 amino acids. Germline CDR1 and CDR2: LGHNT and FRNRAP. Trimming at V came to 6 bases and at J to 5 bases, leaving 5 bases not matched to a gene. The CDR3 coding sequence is TGTGCTAGTGGCAGGACAGGGGGCGCGGAGACCCAGTACTTC. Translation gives CASGRTGGAETQYF. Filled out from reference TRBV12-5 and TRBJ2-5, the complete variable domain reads DARVTQTPRHKVTEMGQEVTMRCQPILGHNTVFWYRQTMMQGLELLAYFRNRAPLDDSGMPKDRFSAEMPDATLATLKIQPSEPRDSAVYFCASGRTGGAETQYFGPGTRLLVL.

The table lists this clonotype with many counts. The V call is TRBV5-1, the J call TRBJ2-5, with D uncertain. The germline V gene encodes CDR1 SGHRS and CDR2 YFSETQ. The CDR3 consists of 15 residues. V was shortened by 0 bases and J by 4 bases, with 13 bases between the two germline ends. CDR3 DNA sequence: TGCGCCAGCAGCTTGGTGTCCTCAGAAGCAGAGACCCAGTACTTC. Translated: CASSLVSSEAETQYF. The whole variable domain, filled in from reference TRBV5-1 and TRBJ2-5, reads KAGVTQTPRYLIKTRGQQVTLSCSPISGHRSVSWYQQTPGQGLQFLFEYFSETQRNKGNFPGRFSGRQFSNSRSEMNVSTLELGDSALYLCASSLVSSEAETQYFGPGTRLLVL.